This T cell receptor (beta chain) was obtained from a study of T cells in Graves' hyperthyroidism and ophthalmopathy. Study at large: Peripheral blood was taken when the disease was first diagnosed, before any treatment began. Overall study results and limits: Ophthalmopathy, as predicted by the model, came a median about seven months after the prediction.

The ends were cut back, 0 bases at V and 2 bases at J, with 11 bases in the middle. The V gene's germline CDR1 is SGHDT and CDR2 YYEEEE. This CDR3 comprises 15 residues. Lactation, pregnancy, other autoimmune disease or uncontrolled infection led to exclusion of patients. Extraction of PBMCs used 8.5 to 10 ml of fresh peripheral blood. The source material, RNA transcripts, was used to amplify TCR beta CDR3 regions. The TCR CDR3 first-round RT-PCR relied on the HTBI primer set. MiXCR was run by TCRdb on the multiplex PCR reads, yielding one entry per CDR3 protein. Here the sample spans approximately 400,000 distinct CDR3 sequences, around 14% being singletons. Points on this clonotype: Its antigen remains unknown.

Sequencing was performed on blood. The V gene is TRBV5-6, the J gene TRBJ1-2; the D is unclear. This clonotype originated in a woman in her late teens or twenties with Graves' hyperthyroidism that later progressed to Graves' ophthalmopathy. Here the CDR3 reads CASSLADTANYGYTF. In DNA form, the CDR3 reads TGTGCCAGCAGCTTGGCTGACACAGCCAACTATGGCTACACCTTC. Together with reference TRBV5-6 and TRBJ1-2, the CDR3 gives the full variable domain: DAGVTQSPTHLIKTRGQQVTLRCSPKSGHDTVSWYQQALGQGPQFIFQYYEEEERQRGNFPDRFSGHQFPNYSSELNVNALLLGDSALYLCASSLADTANYGYTFGSGTRLTVV.